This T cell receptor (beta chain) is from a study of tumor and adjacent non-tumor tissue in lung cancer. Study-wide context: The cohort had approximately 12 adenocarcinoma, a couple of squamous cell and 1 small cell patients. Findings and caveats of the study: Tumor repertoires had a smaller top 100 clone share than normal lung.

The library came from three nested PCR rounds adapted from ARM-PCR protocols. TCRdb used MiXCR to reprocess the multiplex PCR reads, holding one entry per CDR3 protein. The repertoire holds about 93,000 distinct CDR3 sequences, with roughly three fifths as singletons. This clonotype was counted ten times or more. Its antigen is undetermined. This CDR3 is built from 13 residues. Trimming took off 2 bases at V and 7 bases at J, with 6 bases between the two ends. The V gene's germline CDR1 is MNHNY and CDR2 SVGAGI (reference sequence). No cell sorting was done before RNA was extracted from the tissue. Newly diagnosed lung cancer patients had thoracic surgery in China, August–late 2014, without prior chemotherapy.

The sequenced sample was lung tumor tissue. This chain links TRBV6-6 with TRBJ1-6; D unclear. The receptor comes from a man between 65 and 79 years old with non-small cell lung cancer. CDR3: CASSYRPNSPLHF. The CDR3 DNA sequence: TGTGCCAGCAGTTACCGGCCGAATTCACCCCTCCACTTT.